A selection of T cell receptor beta chains follows, all from one sample in a study of T-cell reconstitution after alpha-beta-depleted transplantation in children. TCRdb processed the PCR reads anew with MiXCR; each CDR3 protein has one entry. Found here are around 80,000 distinct CDR3 sequences, around 18% of them singletons; the top ten hold 45% to 55%. The material was PBMCs, mostly from graft donor cells, obtained 360 days after TCRalphabeta/CD19-depleted stem cell transplant. These receptors came from a male patient aged 2 to 10 who had a stem cell transplant for acute lymphoblastic leukemia, so the T cells may come from the graft donor. CDR3s include the opening cysteine and the closing phenylalanine or tryptophan. The order of the fields is J gene, clone size, V gene, D gene, CDR3 protein, CDR3 DNA. D genes are given only for firm matches. Some rows have no size entry. The others give once, few or many, or a class for an expanded clone.

>TRBJ2-2|-|TRBV7-8|-
CASSLGYGSVDTGELFF
TGTGCCAGCAGCTTAGGATACGGGAGCGTGGACACCGGGGAGCTGTTTTTT
>TRBJ2-4|-|TRBV6-1|TRBD1
CPSSELTGIKNIQYF
TGTCCCAGCAGTGAGTTGACAGGGATTAAAAACATTCAGTACTTC
>TRBJ2-3|few|TRBV12-3/TRBV12-4|TRBD1
CASSPTGTRTDTQYF
TGTGCCAGCAGCCCGACAGGGACCCGCACAGATACGCAGTATTTT
>TRBJ2-7|few|TRBV5-1|TRBD1
CASSTRDRAYEQYF
TGCGCCAGCAGCACACGGGACAGGGCCTACGAGCAGTACTTC
>TRBJ2-7|few|TRBV20-1|TRBD2
CSAHDSGIQAYEQYF
TGCAGTGCTCACGATAGCGGGATCCAGGCCTACGAGCAGTACTTC
>TRBJ2-1|-|TRBV7-6|TRBD2
CASSSIAGAHEQFF
TGTGCCAGCAGCTCAATAGCGGGAGCCCATGAGCAGTTCTTC
>TRBJ1-2|many|TRBV29-1|TRBD1
CSVGQVYGYTF
TGCAGCGTGGGACAGGTCTATGGCTACACCTTC
>TRBJ2-3|few|TRBV7-2|TRBD1
CASRPDRARARTQYF
TGTGCCAGCAGACCGGACAGGGCCCGAGCAAGGACGCAGTATTTT
>TRBJ2-3|few|TRBV5-1|TRBD2
CASSPRLAGPQTDTQYF
TGCGCCAGCAGCCCTAGACTAGCGGGACCACAGACAGATACGCAGTATTTT
>TRBJ1-5|few|TRBV20-1|-
CSARGQNRNQPQHF
TGCAGTGCTAGAGGGCAAAATCGCAATCAGCCCCAGCATTTT
>TRBJ2-2|few|TRBV10-2|-
CASRLRVSSGELFF
TGCGCCAGCCGACTGCGGGTTAGCTCCGGGGAGCTGTTTTTT
>TRBJ2-5|few|TRBV7-9|-
CASSSRTYQETQYF
TGTGCCAGCAGCTCCCGGACTTACCAAGAGACCCAGTACTTC
>TRBJ2-7|-|TRBV5-1|-
CASSSSSRYEQYF
TGCGCCAGCAGCTCGTCATCTCGCTACGAGCAGTACTTC
>TRBJ1-1|-|TRBV5-1|-
CASSAGGTEAFF
TGCGCCAGCAGCGCCGGGGGGACTGAAGCTTTCTTT
>TRBJ2-3|few|TRBV6-5|-
CASSYSSRTDTQYF
TGTGCCAGCAGTTACTCCTCCCGCACAGATACGCAGTATTTT
>TRBJ1-1|-|TRBV9|-
CASSVHPGTGSEAFF
TGTGCCAGCAGCGTTCACCCGGGGACGGGATCTGAAGCTTTCTTT
>TRBJ2-5|-|TRBV7-9|-
CASSPSSWTGETQYF
TGTGCCAGCAGCCCTTCAAGTTGGACGGGAGAGACCCAGTACTTC
>TRBJ2-7|few|TRBV20-1|TRBD2
CSAVAGRAPYEQYF
TGCAGTGCCGTAGCGGGGAGGGCCCCCTACGAGCAGTACTTC
>TRBJ2-3|-|TRBV4-1|-
CASSPASARGTDTQYF
TGCGCCAGCAGCCCGGCTTCTGCGAGGGGCACAGATACGCAGTATTTT
>TRBJ1-1|few|TRBV20-1|-
CSARDNSMNTEAFF
TGCAGTGCTAGAGATAATTCGATGAACACTGAAGCTTTCTTT
>TRBJ2-3|-|TRBV20-1|TRBD1
CSASGGTQYF
TGCAGTGCCTCAGGGGGTACGCAGTATTTT
>TRBJ2-5|-|TRBV5-1|-
CASSFRESETQYF
TGCGCCAGCAGCTTCCGGGAGAGTGAGACCCAGTACTTC
>TRBJ2-7|few|TRBV20-1|TRBD1
CSASRGQGPSYEQYF
TGCAGTGCTAGCCGCGGACAGGGGCCATCCTACGAGCAGTACTTC
>TRBJ2-1|few|TRBV20-1|TRBD2
CSARPSGSRTYNEQFF
TGCAGTGCTAGACCGAGCGGGAGCAGGACCTACAATGAGCAGTTCTTC
>TRBJ2-1|-|TRBV4-1|TRBD2
CASSQVAGLSYNEQFF
TGCGCCAGCAGCCAAGTAGCGGGGCTTTCCTACAATGAGCAGTTCTTC
>TRBJ1-3|many|TRBV20-1|-
CSATYSGNTIYF
TGCAGTGCTACGTACTCTGGAAACACCATATATTTT
>TRBJ2-7|-|TRBV11-2|-
CASSSGVPNAREQYF
TGTGCCAGCAGCTCCGGGGTCCCTAACGCAAGAGAGCAGTACTTC
>TRBJ2-2|few|TRBV28|-
CASSTPTGNTGELFF
TGTGCCAGCAGTACTCCGACAGGGAACACCGGGGAGCTGTTTTTT
>TRBJ2-5|-|TRBV12-3/TRBV12-4|TRBD1
CASSRDRETQYF
TGTGCCAGCAGTCGGGACAGGGAGACCCAGTACTTC
>TRBJ2-1|few|TRBV29-1|-
CSVKAGWTYNEQFF
TGCAGCGTCAAGGCCGGGTGGACCTACAATGAGCAGTTCTTC
>TRBJ2-3|few|TRBV18|TRBD1
CASSSSRTTGGADTQYF
TGTGCCAGCTCATCAAGCAGAACGACAGGGGGCGCAGATACGCAGTATTTT
>TRBJ2-3|many|TRBV4-1|-
CASSQRLIAGTDTQYF
TGCGCCAGCAGCCAAAGGTTAATAGCGGGCACAGATACGCAGTATTTT
>TRBJ2-1|-|TRBV6-2/TRBV6-3|TRBD2
CASRIKREGLREVEQFF
TGTGCCAGCAGAATCAAGCGGGAGGGCCTTCGGGAAGTTGAGCAGTTCTTC
>TRBJ2-2|-|TRBV12-3/TRBV12-4|-
CASSYKSTGELFF
TGTGCCAGCAGTTATAAGAGCACCGGGGAGCTGTTTTTT
>TRBJ2-2|many|TRBV7-7|-
CASSLVAANTGELFF
TGTGCTAGCAGCTTAGTTGCGGCGAACACCGGGGAGCTGTTTTTT
>TRBJ2-5|medium-sized|TRBV29-1|-
CSSPGHYQETQYF
TGCAGCTCCCCCGGGCACTACCAAGAGACCCAGTACTTC
>TRBJ2-3|-|TRBV6-1|-
CASRWKRNTDTQYF
TGTGCCAGCAGGTGGAAGCGGAACACAGATACGCAGTATTTT
>TRBJ2-1|few|TRBV12-3/TRBV12-4|TRBD2
CAIVSGASSYNEQFF
TGTGCCATCGTTAGCGGGGCGAGCTCCTACAATGAGCAGTTCTTC